This T cell receptor (beta chain) was sequenced during a study of blood T cell repertoires in COVID-19. Assay: immunoSEQ multiplex PCR; the TCRdb copy retains only in-frame clones and omits some. The data contain 100,000 or so clones, 60% to 80% of them singletons. The germline V gene encodes CDR1 ENHRY and CDR2 SYGVKD. The CDR3 spans 13 residues. V dropped 4 bases and J dropped 1 base, with 7 bases sitting between them. This clone was observed a few times. The specimen was peripheral blood. The sequence was collected from a woman at least 80 years old with acute or convalescent COVID-19. This sequence joins TRBV10-3 and TRBJ1-1; D perhaps matches TRBD1 (5 bases). The CDR3 reads CAISGQKNTEAFF. CDR3 DNA: TGTGCCATCAGTGGACAGAAGAACACTGAAGCTTTCTTT.